The clone carrying this TCR beta chain was counted many times. Its antigen is unidentified. The CDR3 has 13 residues. Trimming left V 8 bases short and J 5 bases short, with 12 bases between. This sample's TCRbeta library carried unique molecular identifier barcodes. TCRdb ran MiXCR on the PCR reads and lists one entry per CDR3 protein. The profile shows 670,000 or so distinct CDR3 sequences, around 13% of them singletons. This sample is part of a study of T-cell reconstitution after alpha-beta-depleted transplantation in children. Overall study findings and caveats: High day-60 TCRbeta diversity in some patients came from surviving recipient T cells and thymic progenitors.

The sample here was PBMCs, taken before TCRalphabeta/CD19-depleted stem cell transplant. V and J are TRBV12-3 or TRBV12-4 and TRBJ2-2; unclear D gene. This TCR came from a girl aged 2 to 10 with congenital amegakaryocytic thrombocytopenia, due to receive a stem cell transplant. CDR3 nucleotides: TGTGCCAGCGTCAGCCAGAGGACCGGGGAGCTGTTTTTT. Translated: CASVSQRTGELFF.